This T cell receptor (beta chain) was sequenced in a study of CD8 T cells in Susac syndrome. Random hexamers primed reverse transcription of about 0.45 to 1 ug RNA. The TCR beta CDR3 was amplified by immunoSEQ multiplex PCR across 54 Vbeta, 13 Jbeta. TCRdb re-analysed the immunoSEQ multiplex PCR reads in MiXCR, keeping a single row per CDR3 protein. The repertoire holds roughly 190,000 distinct CDR3 sequences, with 85% to 95% as singletons. The TCR originated in a human donor in good health. The sequenced sample was CD4+ T cells from PBMCs.

The CDR3 loop is CSVPRPGTVDGYTF. CDR3 in DNA: TGCAGCGTCCCTCGGCCGGGGACTGTAGATGGCTACACCTTC. The V and J genes are TRBV29-1 and TRBJ1-2, with TRBD1 as a possible D gene (5 bases). The CDR3 is 14 residues long. The V gene lost 6 bases and the J gene lost 6 bases, with 20 bases spanning the gap. Germline V gives CDR1 SQVTM, CDR2 ANQGSEA.